The sequence of this TCR beta chain was determined in a study of blood T cell repertoires in COVID-19. Study background: Samples of COVID-19 (acute and convalescent) were obtained from the United States, Italy and Spain. From T cells, B-cell-depleted T cells, or PBMCs came the material, which was cDNA or gDNA.

Germline lookup yields CDR1 ENHRY and CDR2 SYGVKD. The CDR3 consists of 15 residues. J lost 5 bases, V lost 7 bases, and 13 bases had no gene match. This clone was counted a few times. Original data processing: Amplifying reference gene primers gave estimates of nucleated cell counts. Libraries were prepared by immunoSEQ multiplex PCR; TCRdb keeps only in-frame clonotypes and omits some of them. V, J and clone size derive from that table, while D and trimming were established from the DNA sequence. This sample has 100,000 to 150,000 clones, with approximately 82% found just once. The source is a woman aged 50 to 60 with acute or convalescent COVID-19. The rearrangement links TRBV10-3 to TRBJ1-1, with 7 positions matching TRBD1. The sequencing input was peripheral blood. The DNA for the CDR3 is TGTGCCATCAAGGCGGGGGGACAGCCGCTTACTGAAGCTTTCTTT. Translated, it gives CAIKAGGQPLTEAFF.